The TCR beta chain described here comes from a study of ipilimumab plus nivolumab after autologous stem cell transplantation. This CDR3 comprises 15 residues. CDR1 is SGHRS and CDR2 is YFSETQ in the germline V gene. J gave up 8 bases and V 4 bases, and 9 bases lay outside the gene matches. Starting 14 to 28 days after autologous transplant, ipilimumab 1 mg/kg was given. Measured with immunoSEQ multiplex PCR; TCRdb has only the in-frame clones, and not every one. The repertoire holds some 19,000 clones, with 65% to 85% as singletons. J is TRBJ1-5 and V is TRBV5-1, with 10 nucleotides matching TRBD1. The TCR was taken from a male donor with diffuse large B-cell lymphoma. The sample was PBMCs, taken in a trial of ipilimumab plus nivolumab as post-transplant consolidation. This CDR3 reads CASSRAGQGWEPQHF. CDR3 DNA: TGCGCCAGCAGCCGAGCGGGACAGGGGTGGGAGCCCCAGCATTTT.